The rows below give T cell receptor beta chains drawn from one sample of a study of metastatic and nonmetastatic thyroid tumors. TCRdb reprocessed the PCR reads via MiXCR. The repertoire includes tens of thousands of clones, roughly 15% of them detected once, and around 14% sits in the top ten. The sequenced sample was blood. Receptors originate from a male donor with papillary thyroid cancer or a benign thyroid nodule (not recorded which). Some clones in this sample may be carry-over from other donors' samples. CDR3s include the opening cysteine and the closing phenylalanine or tryptophan. D genes are given only for firm matches. Part of the rows lack a size; the others show once, few, many or a class for expanded clones.

>TRBV28|.|many|TRBJ1-2
TGTGCCAGCAGTTTTGGCGGATATGGCTACACCTTC
CASSFGGYGYTF
>TRBV12-5|TRBD2|many|TRBJ2-7
TGTGCTAGTGGTTTGGCCGGGACTAGCGACTCCTACGAGCAGTACTTC
CASGLAGTSDSYEQYF
>TRBV5-4|.|many|TRBJ1-1
TGTGCCAGCAGCGCCGGGGACGTTGCTGAAGCTTTCTTT
CASSAGDVAEAFF
>TRBV28|.|many|TRBJ2-3
TGTGCCAGCAGATGGGGGGGCACAGATACGCAGTATTTT
CASRWGGTDTQYF
>TRBV6-1|TRBD1|many|TRBJ1-2
TGTGCCAGCAGTTCGACAGGGCTTGATTCTTCCTATGGCTACACCTTC
CASSSTGLDSSYGYTF
>TRBV2|TRBD1|many|TRBJ2-7
TGTGCCAGCAGTCAGGGGGCGCGGGAGCAGTACTTC
CASSQGAREQYF
>TRBV7-9|.|many|TRBJ2-1
TGTGCCAGCAATAGAATGGGGGGCAGCCATGAGCAGTTCTTC
CASNRMGGSHEQFF
>TRBV5-6|TRBD2|medium-sized|TRBJ2-7
TGTGCCAGCAGCTTGGGCGAGGGAGGGTACGAGCAGTACTTC
CASSLGEGGYEQYF
>TRBV6-1|TRBD2|medium-sized|TRBJ2-1
TGTGCCAGCAGTGAGACTAGCGGATCGATCAATGAGCAGTTCTTC
CASSETSGSINEQFF
>TRBV7-9|.|.|TRBJ2-7
TGTGCCAGCAGCTTAATACTAGGGGGTTACGAGCAGTACTTC
CASSLILGGYEQYF
>TRBV6-1|.|medium-sized|TRBJ2-1
TGTGCCAGCAGTGAATCGGAGGGGGCCCGTGAGCAGTTCTTC
CASSESEGAREQFF
>TRBV28|.|many|TRBJ1-2
TGTGCCAGCAGTTTAGCTAGCTTCACGGTAGGCTACACCTTC
CASSLASFTVGYTF
>TRBV28|.|few|TRBJ1-5
TGTGCCAGCGGGTTAGGTTACCCCGAAGTTTATAGCAATCAGCCCCAGCATTTT
CASGLGYPEVYSNQPQHF
>TRBV27|TRBD2|many|TRBJ2-7
TGTGCCAGCAGTTTGGGACTATCGAGCTACGAGCAGTACTTC
CASSLGLSSYEQYF
>TRBV5-4|.|many|TRBJ2-7
TGTGCCAGCAGCCTGAAGACAGGCTTTACCTACGAGCAGTACTTC
CASSLKTGFTYEQYF
>TRBV30|.|many|TRBJ2-3
TGTGCCTGGGAAACAGGGCTGAGGACAGATACGCAGTATTTT
CAWETGLRTDTQYF
>TRBV9|TRBD2|many|TRBJ2-3
TGTGCCAGCAGCGTAGACCCTAGCGGGGGGGCCATAGATACGCAGTATTTT
CASSVDPSGGAIDTQYF
>TRBV9|TRBD2|many|TRBJ2-1
TGTGCCAGCAGCGTGAGCGGGAGTGACAATGAGCAGTTCTTC
CASSVSGSDNEQFF
>TRBV6-1|.|many|TRBJ1-3
TGTGCCAGCAGTCAACAGAGGTCTGGAAACACCATATATTTT
CASSQQRSGNTIYF
>TRBV19|TRBD1|many|TRBJ1-1
TGTGCCAGTAGCGAGGACAGGGGGCCGACTGAAGCTTTCTTT
CASSEDRGPTEAFF
>TRBV9|.|many|TRBJ1-1
TGTGCCAGCAGCACCGGGACACTGAACACTGAAGCTTTCTTT
CASSTGTLNTEAFF
>TRBV9|TRBD2|many|TRBJ2-7
TGTGCCAGCAGCGTAGCGGGAGGGCCAGAGGAGCAGTACTTC
CASSVAGGPEEQYF
>TRBV10-1|TRBD2|medium-sized|TRBJ2-7
TGCGCCAGCAGTCCCGGGAGTAGCGGGGCCTCCTACGAGCAGTACTTC
CASSPGSSGASYEQYF
>TRBV11-2|.|many|TRBJ2-7
TGTGCCAGCAACCGGCGGGCAGGTTCCCCCCGATACTACGAGCAGTACTTC
CASNRRAGSPRYYEQYF
>TRBV10-2|TRBD2|many|TRBJ2-7
TGCGCCAGCATTTCTAGCGGGTTCACCTACGAGCAGTACTTC
CASISSGFTYEQYF